One sample yielded the 16 T cell receptor beta chains listed below, sequenced in a study of T cell responses to AZD1222 COVID-19 vaccine. Sequencing used immunoSEQ multiplex PCR; TCRdb keeps in-frame clones, though not all of them. Of about 94,000 clones listed, roughly 89% were seen once; the top ten hold 8.4%. The sequenced sample was peripheral blood, obtained on day 0 of AZD1222 vaccination. Receptors originate from an adult in good health.

This chain connects TRBV5-1 to TRBJ2-1; TRBD2 is a possible D gene (6 bases). V lost 4 bases to trimming and J lost 7 bases, with 24 bases between them. The CDR3 extends over 17 amino acids. Germline assignment: CDR1 SGHRS and CDR2 YFSETQ. The CDR3 DNA is TGCGCCAGCAGCCGCCCCCCAGGGAGGCTGGTTGCGAATGAGCAGTTCTTC. It encodes CASSRPPGRLVANEQFF.

The V and J genes are TRBV7-6 and TRBJ2-7; D perhaps matches TRBD1 (5 bases). Between the trimmed V and J ends, which lost 0 bases and 6 bases, there was a span of 18 bases. The germline V gene encodes CDR1 SGHVS and CDR2 FNYEAQ. This CDR3 is built from 16 residues. The CDR3 nucleotides are TGTGCCAGCAGCTTAGCGCCGTTCGGACAATCAGGCGAGCAGTACTTC. Protein sequence: CASSLAPFGQSGEQYF.

The chain uses TRBV12-5 and TRBJ1-6; maybe TRBD1 (6 bases). The CDR3 is 16 amino acids. V shed 1 base and J shed 6 bases, with 13 bases lying between them. From germline, CDR1 is LGHNT and CDR2 FRNRAP. CDR3 sequence (DNA): TGTGCTAGTGGTTTGGCACAGGGAGGAGGTAATTCACCCCTCCACTTT. Its protein product is CASGLAQGGGNSPLHF.

The V gene is TRBV5-8, the J gene TRBJ2-4; D is undetermined. Looked up from germline, CDR1 is SGHTS and CDR2 is YDEGEE. The CDR3 runs 15 residues. Trimming stripped 6 bases from V and 1 base from J, with 14 bases between. CDR3 amino acids: CASTRPLRAKNIQYF. The DNA of the CDR3 is TGTGCCAGCACCCGACCGCTAAGGGCCAAAAACATTCAGTACTTC. The full variable domain, its missing parts supplied by reference TRBV5-8 and TRBJ2-4, is EAGVTQSPTHLIKTRGQQATLRCSPISGHTSVYWYQQALGLGLQFLLWYDEGEERNRGNFPPRFSGRQFPNYSSELNVNALELEDSALYLCASTRPLRAKNIQYFGAGTRLSVL.

V and J are TRBV7-9 and TRBJ2-7; a weak D match, TRBD2 (5 bases). The CDR3 is made up of 12 amino acids. The germline gives CDR1 SEHNR, CDR2 FQNEAQ (reference sequence). Trimming pared 2 bases from V and 9 bases from J, leaving 11 bases between. CDR3 sequence reads: CASSLLGRAQYF. CDR3 sequence (DNA): TGTGCCAGCAGCTTACTTGGGCGGGCGCAGTACTTC.

The DNA of the CDR3 is TGCGCCAGCAGCGTCCGGGACCAGATCGTCAATGAGCAGTTCTTC. This codes for CASSVRDQIVNEQFF. The chain carries TRBV4-1 and TRBJ2-1; D tentatively fits TRBD1 or TRBD2 (5 bases each). Germline CDR1 MGHRA, CDR2 YSYEKL. The V end lost 5 bases, the J end lost 6 bases, and 17 bases lay between the germline ends. There are 15 residues in the CDR3.

The chain recombines TRBV7-3 with TRBJ2-1; D might be TRBD1 (5 bases). The CDR3 is made up of 13 amino acids. The V end lost 1 base, the J end lost 4 bases, and 5 bases lay between the germline ends. Germline V gene data show CDR1 as SGHTA and CDR2 as FQGTGA. The CDR3 reads CASSLNRYNEQFF. CDR3 nucleotides: TGTGCCAGCAGCTTAAACAGGTACAATGAGCAGTTCTTC. Drawing the rest from reference TRBV7-3 and TRBJ2-1, the complete variable domain is GAGVSQTPSNKVTEKGKYVELRCDPISGHTALYWYRQSLGQGPEFLIYFQGTGAADDSGLPNDRFFAVRPEGSVSTLKIQRTERGDSAVYLCASSLNRYNEQFFGPGTRLTVL.

The CDR3 coding sequence is TGTGCCGGGTCTGGGGGTAAGGGCACTGAAGCTTTCTTT. It encodes CAGSGGKGTEAFF. This chain joins TRBV2 and TRBJ1-1, with a weak D call TRBD1 (5 bases). This CDR3 is 13 amino acids long. Germline lookup yields CDR1 SNHLY and CDR2 FYNNEI. V lost 11 bases and J 4 bases, leaving 17 bases between the germline ends.

This chain links TRBV5-8 with TRBJ2-4; D remains unclear. CDR1 SGHTS and CDR2 YDEGEE come from the germline V gene. The CDR3 is 14 amino acids. Trimming took 6 bases from V and 7 from J, leaving 17 bases between them. The CDR3 DNA reads as TGTGCCAGCATGGTGAAGGGTCGGTCGAACATTCAGTACTTC. Its protein is CASMVKGRSNIQYF.

The genes are TRBV20-1 and TRBJ1-4; D gene ambiguous. The CDR3 has 14 amino acids. Trimming took off 3 bases at V and 5 bases at J, with 13 bases between the two ends. CDR1 DFQATT and CDR2 SNEGSKA come from the germline V gene (reference sequence). Here the CDR3 reads CSASEEGLNEKLFF. CDR3 DNA: TGCAGTGCTAGTGAGGAGGGTTTAAATGAAAAACTGTTTTTT.

This clone has a single count. The gene calls are TRBV5-4 and TRBJ2-6, with D perhaps TRBD1 (6 bases). This CDR3 region has 16 residues. The germline CDR1 and CDR2 sequences are SGHNT and YYREEE (reference sequence). Trimming stripped 2 bases from V and 1 base from J, with 10 bases between. This chain's CDR3 is CASSFGQPSGANVLTF. The CDR3 DNA follows: TGTGCCAGCAGCTTTGGACAGCCTTCTGGGGCCAACGTCCTGACTTTC.

The V and J genes are TRBV4-3 and TRBJ1-2; no firm D call. The CDR3 runs 15 residues. Trimming removed 4 bases at V and 4 bases at J, with 16 bases between. Germline V gives CDR1 LGHNA, CDR2 YSLEER. The CDR3, as DNA: TGCGCCAGCAGCCCCGATCGGGGAAACCGCTATGGCTACACCTTC. It specifies CASSPDRGNRYGYTF.

The genes are TRBV18 and TRBJ1-6; no clear D. V gave up 3 bases and J gave up 8 bases, with 17 bases separating them. The CDR3 runs 16 residues. Germline V lookup: CDR1 KGHSH, CDR2 LQKENI. CDR3 sequence (DNA): TGTGCCAGCTCACCCAACCTTCCCGACGGTGATTCACCCCTCCACTTT. It translates to CASSPNLPDGDSPLHF.

The chain uses TRBV9 and TRBJ2-1, with TRBD2 matching 9 bases. The CDR3 totals 15 residues. Trimming took 0 bases from V and 10 from J; bases not matched to a gene: 8. The V gene's germline CDR1 is SGDLS and CDR2 YYNGEE. CDR3 DNA sequence: TGTGCCAGCAGCGTAGAGGGTAGCGGGGGTTCGGAGCAGTTCTTC. Encoded protein: CASSVEGSGGSEQFF.

The chain combines TRBV11-2 with TRBJ1-2; D unresolved. CDR3 length: 15 residues. Germline CDR1 and CDR2: SGHAT and FQNNGV. V was cut by 6 bases and J by 0 bases, with 14 bases left in between. The CDR3 sequence: CASRPAGTPNYGYTF. For the CDR3, the DNA is TGTGCCAGCAGACCGGCAGGCACCCCTAACTATGGCTACACCTTC.

On this clone: It may be a read error: a sequence one base away is much more abundant. This sequence joins TRBV10-1 and TRBJ2-2; 12 bases map to TRBD2. This CDR3 has 14 amino acids. Germline CDR1 reads WNHNN; CDR2 reads SYGVQD (reference sequence). The CDR3 DNA follows: TGCGCCAGCAGTTACCTAGCGGGGGGGCGGGAGCTGTCTTTT. Protein product: CASSYLAGGRELSF.